This T cell receptor (beta chain) was sequenced for a study of blood T cell repertoires in COVID-19. At the level of the study: PBMCs, B-cell-depleted T cells, or T cells were the source of the cDNA or gDNA that made up the material.

V shed 3 bases and J shed 5 bases, with 14 bases lying between them. In germline, CDR1 is LNHDA, CDR2 SQIVND (reference sequence). The CDR3 is 15 residues long. As processed by the authors: Estimates of nucleated cell counts were drawn from the amplification of reference gene primers. Using immunoSEQ multiplex PCR, the repertoire was profiled, and TCRdb retains in-frame clones only, with some absent. Clonal size and the V and J genes are those of that table, whereas D and trimming came from the DNA. The repertoire includes 110,000 or so clones, approximately 85% of them detected once, and 5.5% sits in the top ten.

The J gene is TRBJ1-5, the V gene TRBV19; TRBD1 is a possible D gene (5 bases). Specimen: peripheral blood. The TCR sequence derives from a woman aged 60 to 75 with COVID-19, enrolled during active disease. The CDR3 nucleotides are TGTGCCAGTAGTATCGTAGGGGCGGTCTATCAGCCCCAGCATTTT. This sequence encodes CASSIVGAVYQPQHF.